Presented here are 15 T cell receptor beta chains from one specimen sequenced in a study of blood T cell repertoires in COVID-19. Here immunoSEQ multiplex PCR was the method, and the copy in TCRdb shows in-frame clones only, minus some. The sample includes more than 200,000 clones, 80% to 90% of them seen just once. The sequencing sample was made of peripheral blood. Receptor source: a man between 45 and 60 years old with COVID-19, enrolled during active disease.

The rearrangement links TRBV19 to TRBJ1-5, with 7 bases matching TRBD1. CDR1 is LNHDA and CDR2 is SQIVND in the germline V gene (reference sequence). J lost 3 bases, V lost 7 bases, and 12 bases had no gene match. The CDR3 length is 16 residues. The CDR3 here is CASKQGSGQFNQPQHF. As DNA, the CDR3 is TGTGCCAGTAAACAAGGATCGGGACAGTTCAATCAGCCCCAGCATTTT.

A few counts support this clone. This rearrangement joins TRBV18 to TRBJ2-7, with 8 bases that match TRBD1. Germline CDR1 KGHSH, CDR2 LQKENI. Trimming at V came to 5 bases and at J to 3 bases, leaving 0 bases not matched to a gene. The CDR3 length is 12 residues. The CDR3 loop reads CASSTGGYEQYF. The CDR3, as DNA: TGTGCCAGCTCAACAGGGGGCTACGAGCAGTACTTC.

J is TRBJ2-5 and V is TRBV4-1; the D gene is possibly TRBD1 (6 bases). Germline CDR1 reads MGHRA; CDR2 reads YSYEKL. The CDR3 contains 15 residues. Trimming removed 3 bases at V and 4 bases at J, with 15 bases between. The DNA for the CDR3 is TGCGCCAGCAGCCAGACCCGGGACACAAGAGAGACCCAGTACTTC. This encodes CASSQTRDTRETQYF.

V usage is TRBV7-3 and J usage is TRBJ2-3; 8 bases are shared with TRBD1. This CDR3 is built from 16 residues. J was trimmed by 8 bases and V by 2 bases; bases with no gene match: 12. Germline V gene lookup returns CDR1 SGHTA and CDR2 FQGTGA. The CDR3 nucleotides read TGTGCCAGCAGCTTACACCCGGGACAGGTGCTAGGTACGCAGTATTTT. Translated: CASSLHPGQVLGTQYF.

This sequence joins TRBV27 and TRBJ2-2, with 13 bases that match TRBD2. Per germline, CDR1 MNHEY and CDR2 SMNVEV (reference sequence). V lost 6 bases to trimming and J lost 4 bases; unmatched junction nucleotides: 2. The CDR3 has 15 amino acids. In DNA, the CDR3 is TGTGCCAGCAGAGGGACTAGCGGGATCACCGGGGAGCTGTTTTTT. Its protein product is CASRGTSGITGELFF.

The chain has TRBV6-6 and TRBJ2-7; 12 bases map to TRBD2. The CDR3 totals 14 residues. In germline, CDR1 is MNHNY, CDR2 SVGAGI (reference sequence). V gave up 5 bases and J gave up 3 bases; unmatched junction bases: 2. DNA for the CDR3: TGTGCCAGCAGTCGACTAGCGGGGGTCTACGAGCAGTACTTC. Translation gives CASSRLAGVYEQYF.

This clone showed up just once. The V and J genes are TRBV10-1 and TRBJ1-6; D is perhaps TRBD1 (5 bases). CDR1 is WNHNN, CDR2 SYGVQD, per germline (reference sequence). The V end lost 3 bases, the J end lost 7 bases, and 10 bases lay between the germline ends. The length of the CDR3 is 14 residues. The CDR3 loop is CASSDRGGNSPLHF. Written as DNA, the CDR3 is TGCGCCAGCAGTGATAGGGGTGGGAATTCACCCCTCCACTTT.

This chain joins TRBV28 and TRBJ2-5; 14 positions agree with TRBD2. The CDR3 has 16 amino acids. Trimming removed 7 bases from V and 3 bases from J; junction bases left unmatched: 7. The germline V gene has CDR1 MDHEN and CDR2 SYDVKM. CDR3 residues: CASTETGLAGEETQYF. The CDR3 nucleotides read TGTGCCAGCACCGAGACGGGACTAGCGGGGGAAGAGACCCAGTACTTC.

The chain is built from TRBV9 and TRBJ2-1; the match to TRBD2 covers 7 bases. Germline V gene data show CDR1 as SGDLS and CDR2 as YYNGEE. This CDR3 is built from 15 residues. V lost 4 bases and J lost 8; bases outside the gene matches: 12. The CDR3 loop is CASSMSGTIIYEQFF. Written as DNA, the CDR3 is TGTGCCAGCAGCATGTCCGGGACTATCATTTATGAGCAGTTCTTC.

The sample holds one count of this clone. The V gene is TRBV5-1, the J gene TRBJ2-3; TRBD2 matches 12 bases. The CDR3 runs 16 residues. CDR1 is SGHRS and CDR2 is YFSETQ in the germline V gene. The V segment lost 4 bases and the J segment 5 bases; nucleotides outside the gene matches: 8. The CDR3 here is CASSIPSGGAEDTQYF. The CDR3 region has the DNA TGCGCCAGCAGCATCCCTAGCGGGGGGGCAGAAGATACGCAGTATTTT.

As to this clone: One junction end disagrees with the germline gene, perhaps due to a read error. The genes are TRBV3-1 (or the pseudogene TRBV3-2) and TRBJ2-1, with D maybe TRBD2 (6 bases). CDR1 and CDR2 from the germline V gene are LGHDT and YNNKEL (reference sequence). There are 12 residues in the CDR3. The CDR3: CASSQRRDPSVF. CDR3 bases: TGTGCCAGCAGCCAAAGGCGGGACCCGTCAGTCTTC.

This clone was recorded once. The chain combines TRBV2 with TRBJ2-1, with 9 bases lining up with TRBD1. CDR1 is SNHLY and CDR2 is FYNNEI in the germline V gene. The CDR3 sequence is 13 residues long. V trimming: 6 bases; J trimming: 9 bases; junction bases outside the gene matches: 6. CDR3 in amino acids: CASRVQGAVEQFF. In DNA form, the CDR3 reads TGTGCCAGCAGGGTACAGGGGGCCGTTGAGCAGTTCTTC.

CDR3 in amino acids: CASSLSETEAFF. CDR3 in DNA: TGTGCCAGCAGCCTGAGCGAAACTGAAGCTTTCTTT. This sequence joins TRBV5-4 and TRBJ1-1; D is ambiguous. The CDR3 length is 12 residues. Trimming took off 4 bases at V and 5 bases at J, with 9 bases between the two ends. Germline V gene lookup returns CDR1 SGHNT and CDR2 YYREEE (reference sequence).

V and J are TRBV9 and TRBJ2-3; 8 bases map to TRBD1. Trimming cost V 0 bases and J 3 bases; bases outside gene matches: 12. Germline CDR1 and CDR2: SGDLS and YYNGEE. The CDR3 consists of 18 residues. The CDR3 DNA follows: TGTGCCAGCAGCGTAGGCTGGACAGGGCGTATCGAGACAGATACGCAGTATTTT. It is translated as CASSVGWTGRIETDTQYF.

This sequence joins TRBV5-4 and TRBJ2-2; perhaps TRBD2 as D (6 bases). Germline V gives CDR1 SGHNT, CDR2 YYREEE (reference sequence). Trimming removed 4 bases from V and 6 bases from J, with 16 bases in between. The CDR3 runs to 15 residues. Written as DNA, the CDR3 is TGTGCCAGCAGCCTGGCGGGTACGGGAGCCGGGGAGCTGTTTTTT. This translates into CASSLAGTGAGELFF.